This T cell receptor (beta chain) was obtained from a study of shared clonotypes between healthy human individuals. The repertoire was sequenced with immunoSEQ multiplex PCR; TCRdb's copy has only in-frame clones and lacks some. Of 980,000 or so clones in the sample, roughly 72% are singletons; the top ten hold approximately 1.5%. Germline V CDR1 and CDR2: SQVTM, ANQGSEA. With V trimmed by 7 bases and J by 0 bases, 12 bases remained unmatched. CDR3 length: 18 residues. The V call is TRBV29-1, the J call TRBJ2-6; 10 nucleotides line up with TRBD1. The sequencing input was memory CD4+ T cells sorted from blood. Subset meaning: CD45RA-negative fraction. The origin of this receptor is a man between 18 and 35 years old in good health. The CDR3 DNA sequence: TGCAGCGCCCGTGGGAGGACAGGGGGAAGCTCTGGGGCCAACGTCCTGACTTTC. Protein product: CSARGRTGGSSGANVLTF.